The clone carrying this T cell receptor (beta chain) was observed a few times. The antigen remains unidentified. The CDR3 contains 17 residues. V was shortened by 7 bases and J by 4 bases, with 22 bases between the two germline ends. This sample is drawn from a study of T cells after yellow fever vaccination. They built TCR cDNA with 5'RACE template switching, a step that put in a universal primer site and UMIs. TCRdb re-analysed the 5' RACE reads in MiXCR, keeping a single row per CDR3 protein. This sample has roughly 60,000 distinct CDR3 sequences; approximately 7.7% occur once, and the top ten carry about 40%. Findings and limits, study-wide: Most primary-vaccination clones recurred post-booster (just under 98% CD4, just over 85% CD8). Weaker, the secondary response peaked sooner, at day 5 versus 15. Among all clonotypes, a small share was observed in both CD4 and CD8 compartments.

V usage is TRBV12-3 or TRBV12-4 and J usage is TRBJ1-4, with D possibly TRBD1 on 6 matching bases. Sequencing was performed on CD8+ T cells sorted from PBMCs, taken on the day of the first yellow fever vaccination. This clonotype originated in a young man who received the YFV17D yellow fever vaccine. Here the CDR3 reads CASTRGGPGRVNEKLFF. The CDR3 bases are TGTGCCAGCACCAGAGGGGGACCGGGCCGAGTTAATGAAAAACTGTTTTTT.